These T cell receptor beta chains were read from a single sample in a study of T cell changes during pregnancy in multiple sclerosis. Here immunoSEQ multiplex PCR was the method, and the copy in TCRdb shows in-frame clones only, minus some. The sample includes some 100,000 clones, 90% to 95% of them seen just once. Sequencing was performed on peripheral blood, taken before pregnancy. Source of these receptors: a female donor with multiple sclerosis, enrolled in a pregnancy study. Each CDR3 is given with its conserved first and last residue.

TRBV13	TRBJ2-3	CASSKPGLARTDTQYF
TRBV4-1	TRBJ2-1	CASSQYVELAGASSYNEQFF
TRBV5-4	TRBJ2-2	CASSPILGGSTGELFF
TRBV14	TRBJ1-1	CASSRDPLTGRNTEAFF
TRBV9	TRBJ2-1	CASSGGLSGSYNEQFF
TRBV29-1	TRBJ2-1	CSVEGMGGSYNEQFF
TRBV9	TRBJ1-3	CASSGRQNTGNTIYF
TRBV6-1	TRBJ2-5	CASSEGSESETQYF
TRBV6-5	TRBJ2-5	CASSYGTAQETQYF
TRBV4-3	TRBJ2-2	CASSQIAGGPIGELFF
TRBV29-1	TRBJ2-7	CSASRDRGYEQYF
TRBV5-3	TRBJ1-5	CARSLLHQPQHF
TRBV29-1	TRBJ1-1	CSVTGQMNTEAFF
TRBV9	TRBJ2-3	CASSLDGGSDTQYF
TRBV6-6	TRBJ2-7	CASNKGEGTIYEQYF
TRBV5-1	TRBJ2-1	CASSLGTGYNEQFF
TRBV6-5	TRBJ2-1	CASSTGTGKRNEQFF
TRBV27	TRBJ2-3	CASSGSRTDTQYF